This TCR beta chain was sequenced for a study of T cells in Graves' hyperthyroidism and ophthalmopathy. As for the study in general: Before treatment of any kind, peripheral blood was taken at initial diagnosis.

Each 10 ml fresh peripheral blood draw supplied the PBMCs. TCR beta CDR3 region amplification was performed from RNA transcripts. HTBI primers were used for first-round RT-PCR of the TCR CDR3. TCRdb reprocessed the multiplex PCR reads with MiXCR, giving one entry per CDR3 protein. The table lists some 300,000 distinct CDR3 sequences, roughly 15% of them singletons, with around 34% in the top ten. The sample comprised blood. The TCR sequence derives from a man younger than 45 with Graves' hyperthyroidism.

This CDR3 is CATSDSQGVPDTQYF. In DNA, the CDR3 is TGTGCCACCAGTGATTCGCAAGGGGTCCCAGATACGCAGTATTTT. The chain couples TRBV24-1 to TRBJ2-3; the D gene is possibly TRBD1 (5 bases). Trimming stripped 2 bases from V and 4 bases from J, with 12 bases between. This CDR3 comprises 15 residues. Germline lookup yields CDR1 KGHDR and CDR2 SFDVKD.